This T cell receptor (beta chain) emerged from a study of blood T cell repertoires in COVID-19. TCRdb's copy holds only in-frame clones and misses some; the assay was immunoSEQ multiplex PCR. The sample has around 200,000 clones; around 87% are singletons. Trimming removed 2 bases from V and 5 bases from J; junction bases left unmatched: 9. CDR3 length equals 16 residues. The germline CDR1 and CDR2 sequences are MGHRA and YSYEKL. The chain is built from TRBV4-1 and TRBJ2-7, with 10 bases matching TRBD1. The receptor was derived from a man in his forties or fifties with active or convalescent COVID-19. Source material: peripheral blood. The CDR3 DNA reads TGCGCCAGCAGCCAATACCGCGGACAGGGGGGGAACGAGCAGTACTTC. Translation gives CASSQYRGQGGNEQYF.